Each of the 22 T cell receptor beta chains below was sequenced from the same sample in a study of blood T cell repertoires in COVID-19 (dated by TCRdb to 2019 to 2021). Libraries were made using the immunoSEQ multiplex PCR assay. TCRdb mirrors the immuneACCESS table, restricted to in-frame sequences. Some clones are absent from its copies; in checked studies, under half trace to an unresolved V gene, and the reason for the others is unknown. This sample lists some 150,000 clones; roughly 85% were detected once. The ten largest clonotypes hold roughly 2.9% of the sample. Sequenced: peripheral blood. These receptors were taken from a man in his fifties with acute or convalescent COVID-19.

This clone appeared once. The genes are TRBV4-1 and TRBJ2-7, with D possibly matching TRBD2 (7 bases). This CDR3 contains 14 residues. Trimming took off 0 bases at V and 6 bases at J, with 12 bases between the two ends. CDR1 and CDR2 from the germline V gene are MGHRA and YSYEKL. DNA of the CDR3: TGCGCCAGCAGCCAAGATATGGGGGGGCCCGAGCAGTACTTC. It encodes CASSQDMGGPEQYF.

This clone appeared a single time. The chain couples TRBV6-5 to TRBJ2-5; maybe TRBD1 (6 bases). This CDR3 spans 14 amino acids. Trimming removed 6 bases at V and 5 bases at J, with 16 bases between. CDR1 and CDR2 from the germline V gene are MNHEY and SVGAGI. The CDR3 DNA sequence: TGTGCCAGCAGAGGGCCCCTCAGGGGTGAGACCCAGTACTTC. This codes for CASRGPLRGETQYF.

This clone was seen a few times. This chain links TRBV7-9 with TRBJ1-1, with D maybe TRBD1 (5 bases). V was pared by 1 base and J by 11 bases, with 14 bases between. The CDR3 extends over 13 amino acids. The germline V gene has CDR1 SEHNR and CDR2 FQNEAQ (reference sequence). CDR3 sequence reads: CASSLDGDAGAFF. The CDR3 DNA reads TGTGCCAGCAGCTTAGACGGGGACGCGGGGGCTTTCTTT. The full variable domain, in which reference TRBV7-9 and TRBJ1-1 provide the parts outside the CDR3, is DTGVSQNPRHKITKRGQNVTFRCDPISEHNRLYWYRQTLGQGPEFLTYFQNEAQLEKSRLLSDRFSAERPKGSFSTLEIQRTEQGDSAMYLCASSLDGDAGAFFGQGTRLTVV.

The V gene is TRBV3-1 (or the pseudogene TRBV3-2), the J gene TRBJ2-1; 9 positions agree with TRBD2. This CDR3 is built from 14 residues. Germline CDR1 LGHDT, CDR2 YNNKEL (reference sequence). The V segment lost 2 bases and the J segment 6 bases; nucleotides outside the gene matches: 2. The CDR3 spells CASSQRGRANEQFF. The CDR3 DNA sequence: TGTGCCAGCAGCCAACGCGGGAGGGCCAATGAGCAGTTCTTC.

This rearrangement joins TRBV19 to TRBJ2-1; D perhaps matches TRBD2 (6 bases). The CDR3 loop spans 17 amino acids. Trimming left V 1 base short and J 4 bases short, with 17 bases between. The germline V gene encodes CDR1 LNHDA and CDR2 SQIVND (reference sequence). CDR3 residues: CASSIVRGAKGYNEQFF. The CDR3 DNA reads TGTGCCAGTAGTATAGTTCGCGGGGCCAAGGGGTACAATGAGCAGTTCTTC.

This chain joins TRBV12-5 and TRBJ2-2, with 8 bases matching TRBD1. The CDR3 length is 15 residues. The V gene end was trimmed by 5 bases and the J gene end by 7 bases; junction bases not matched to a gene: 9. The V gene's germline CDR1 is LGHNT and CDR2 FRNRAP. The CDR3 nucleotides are TGTGCTAGTGGTCCCGGACAGGGCTCTTACGGGGAGCTGTTTTTT. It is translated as CASGPGQGSYGELFF.

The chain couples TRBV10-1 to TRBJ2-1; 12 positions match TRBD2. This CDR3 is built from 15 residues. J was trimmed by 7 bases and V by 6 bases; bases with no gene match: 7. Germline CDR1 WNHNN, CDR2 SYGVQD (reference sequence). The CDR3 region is CASSATSGGLNEQFF. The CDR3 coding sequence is TGCGCCAGCAGCGCAACTAGCGGGGGGCTGAATGAGCAGTTCTTC.

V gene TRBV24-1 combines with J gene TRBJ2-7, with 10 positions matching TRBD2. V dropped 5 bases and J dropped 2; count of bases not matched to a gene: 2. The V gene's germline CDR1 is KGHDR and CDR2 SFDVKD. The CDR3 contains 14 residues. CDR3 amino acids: CATSASGRAYEQYF. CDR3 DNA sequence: TGTGCCACCAGTGCAAGCGGGAGGGCCTACGAGCAGTACTTC.

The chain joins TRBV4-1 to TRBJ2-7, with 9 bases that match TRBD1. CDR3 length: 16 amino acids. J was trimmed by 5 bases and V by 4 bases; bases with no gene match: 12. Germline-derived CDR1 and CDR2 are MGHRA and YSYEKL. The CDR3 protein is CASSRPLGTGSHEQYF. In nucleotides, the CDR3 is TGCGCCAGCAGCCGGCCACTCGGGACAGGGTCACACGAGCAGTACTTC.

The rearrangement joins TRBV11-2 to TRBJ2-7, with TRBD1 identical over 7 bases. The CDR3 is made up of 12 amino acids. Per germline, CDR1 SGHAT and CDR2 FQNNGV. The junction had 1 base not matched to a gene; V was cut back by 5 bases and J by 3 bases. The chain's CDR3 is CASSRQGYEQYF. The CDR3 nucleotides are TGTGCCAGCAGCAGACAGGGCTACGAGCAGTACTTC.

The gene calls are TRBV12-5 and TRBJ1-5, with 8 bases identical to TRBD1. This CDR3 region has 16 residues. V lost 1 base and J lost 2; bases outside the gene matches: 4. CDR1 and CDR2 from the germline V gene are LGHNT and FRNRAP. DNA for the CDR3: TGTGCTAGTGGTTTGGACCAGGGGGCGCGCAATCAGCCCCAGCATTTT. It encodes CASGLDQGARNQPQHF.

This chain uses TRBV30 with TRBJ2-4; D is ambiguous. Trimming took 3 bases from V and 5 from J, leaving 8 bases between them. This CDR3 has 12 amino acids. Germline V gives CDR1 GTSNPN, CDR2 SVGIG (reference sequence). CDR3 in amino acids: CAWSESENIQYF. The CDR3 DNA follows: TGTGCCTGGAGCGAGAGTGAAAACATTCAGTACTTC. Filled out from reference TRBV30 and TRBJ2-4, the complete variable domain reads SQTIHQWPATLVQPVGSPLSLECTVEGTSNPNLYWYRQAAGRGLQLLFYSVGIGQISSEVPQNLSASRPQDRQFILSSKKLLLSDSGFYLCAWSESENIQYFGAGTRLSVL.

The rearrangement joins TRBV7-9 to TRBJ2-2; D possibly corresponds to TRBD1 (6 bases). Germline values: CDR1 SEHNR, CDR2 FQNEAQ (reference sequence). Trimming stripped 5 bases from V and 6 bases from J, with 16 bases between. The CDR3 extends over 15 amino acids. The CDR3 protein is CASSLEAGVSGELFF. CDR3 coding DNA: TGTGCCAGCAGCCTAGAAGCAGGGGTATCCGGGGAGCTGTTTTTT.

CDR3 sequence reads: CASSLKGTSNEQFF. The DNA of the CDR3 is TGTGCCAGCAGCTTAAAGGGGACTAGCAATGAGCAGTTCTTC. The J gene is TRBJ2-1, the V gene TRBV7-3; 8 bases map to TRBD2. After removal of 1 base from V and 6 bases from J, the junction contained 2 bases not matched to a gene. The germline CDR1 and CDR2 sequences are SGHTA and FQGTGA. CDR3 length: 14 residues.

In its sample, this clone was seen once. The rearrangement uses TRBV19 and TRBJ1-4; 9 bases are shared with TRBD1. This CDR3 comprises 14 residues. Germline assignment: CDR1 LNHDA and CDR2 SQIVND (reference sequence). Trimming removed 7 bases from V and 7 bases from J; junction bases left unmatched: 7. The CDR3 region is CASKGQGFSEKLFF. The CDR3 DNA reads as TGTGCCAGTAAGGGACAGGGATTCAGTGAAAAACTGTTTTTT. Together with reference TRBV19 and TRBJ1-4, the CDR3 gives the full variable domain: DGGITQSPKYLFRKEGQNVTLSCEQNLNHDAMYWYRQDPGQGLRLIYYSQIVNDFQKGDIAEGYSVSREKKESFPLTVTSAQKNPTAFYLCASKGQGFSEKLFFGSGTQLSVL.

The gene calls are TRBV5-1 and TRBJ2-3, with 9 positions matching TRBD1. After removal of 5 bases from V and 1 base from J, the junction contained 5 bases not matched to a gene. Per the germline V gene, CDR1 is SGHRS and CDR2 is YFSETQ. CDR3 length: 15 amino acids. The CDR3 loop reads CASSLDRGGTDTQYF. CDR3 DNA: TGCGCCAGCAGTCTCGACAGGGGGGGCACAGATACGCAGTATTTT.

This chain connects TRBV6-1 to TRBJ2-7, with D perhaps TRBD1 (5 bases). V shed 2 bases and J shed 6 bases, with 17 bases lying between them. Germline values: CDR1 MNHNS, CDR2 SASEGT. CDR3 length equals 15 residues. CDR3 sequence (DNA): TGTGCCAGCAGTGAAATTACGGACCCCCAGGGCGAGCAGTACTTC. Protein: CASSEITDPQGEQYF.

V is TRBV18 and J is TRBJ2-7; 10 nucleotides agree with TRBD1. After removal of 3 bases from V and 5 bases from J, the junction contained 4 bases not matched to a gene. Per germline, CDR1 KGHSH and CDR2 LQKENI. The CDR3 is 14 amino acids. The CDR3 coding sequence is TGTGCCAGCTCACCGGGGACAGGGGAGGACGAGCAGTACTTC. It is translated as CASSPGTGEDEQYF.

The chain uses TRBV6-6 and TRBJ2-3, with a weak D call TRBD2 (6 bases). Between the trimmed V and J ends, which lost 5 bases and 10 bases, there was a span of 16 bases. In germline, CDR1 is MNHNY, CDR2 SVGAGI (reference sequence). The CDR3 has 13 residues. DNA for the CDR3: TGTGCCAGCAGTGAGCTAACTAGCCGTGCGCAGTATTTT. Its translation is CASSELTSRAQYF.

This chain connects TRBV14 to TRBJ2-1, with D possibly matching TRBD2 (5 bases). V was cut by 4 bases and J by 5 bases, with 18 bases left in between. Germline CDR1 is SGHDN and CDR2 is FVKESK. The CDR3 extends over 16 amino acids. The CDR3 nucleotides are TGTGCCAGCAGCCCCCAGGCGGGCCAGCCTGACAATGAGCAGTTCTTC. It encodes CASSPQAGQPDNEQFF.

The CDR3 nucleotides read TGTGCCACCAGCAGGACAGGGCGTTGGGTCGAGCAGTACTTC. This translates into CATSRTGRWVEQYF. The V gene is TRBV15, the J gene TRBJ2-7; 7 nucleotides match TRBD1. With 3 bases clipped from V and 6 bases from J, the junction kept 8 bases outside the gene matches. This CDR3 region has 14 residues. The V gene's germline CDR1 is LNHNV and CDR2 YYDKDF (reference sequence).

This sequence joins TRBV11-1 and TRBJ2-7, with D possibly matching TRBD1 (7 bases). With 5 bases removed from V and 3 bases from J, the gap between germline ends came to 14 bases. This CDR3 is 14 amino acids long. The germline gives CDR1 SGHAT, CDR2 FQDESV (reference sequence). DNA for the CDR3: TGTGCCAGCAGCGGAGGGACAGTCCTCTACGAGCAGTACTTC. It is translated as CASSGGTVLYEQYF.